This TCR beta chain was recovered during a study of early stage breast cancer tumors. For the study at large: Most invasive tumors, about 80% of the 16, were ER+/PR+/HER2-.

Study results and caveats: Bulk DNA sequencing of unsorted cells missed chain pairing and markers. Enriched TCRB sequences shared across patients were mostly commonly generated sequences.

Blood replicates held 0.5 ug DNA, tumor or normal breast about 1.5 ug, two each. The method was immunoSEQ multiplex PCR; TCRdb's version includes in-frame clones alone and lacks a portion of them. The sample carries about 31,000 clones, roughly 81% recorded once. This clone appeared once. Its antigen is as yet unknown. Between the trimmed V and J ends, which lost 0 bases and 8 bases, there was a span of 17 bases. Germline V gene sequence: CDR1 SGHNT, CDR2 YYREEE (reference sequence). The CDR3 contains 15 residues. The clonotype originates from a person aged 30-39 years with breast cancer. The chain combines TRBV5-4 with TRBJ1-2; D perhaps matches TRBD1 (6 bases). The sequenced sample consisted of breast tumor tissue. CDR3 nucleotide sequence: TGTGCCAGCAGCTTGGAGGTGGGGGCTGATAAAGGCTACACCTTC. Protein product: CASSLEVGADKGYTF.